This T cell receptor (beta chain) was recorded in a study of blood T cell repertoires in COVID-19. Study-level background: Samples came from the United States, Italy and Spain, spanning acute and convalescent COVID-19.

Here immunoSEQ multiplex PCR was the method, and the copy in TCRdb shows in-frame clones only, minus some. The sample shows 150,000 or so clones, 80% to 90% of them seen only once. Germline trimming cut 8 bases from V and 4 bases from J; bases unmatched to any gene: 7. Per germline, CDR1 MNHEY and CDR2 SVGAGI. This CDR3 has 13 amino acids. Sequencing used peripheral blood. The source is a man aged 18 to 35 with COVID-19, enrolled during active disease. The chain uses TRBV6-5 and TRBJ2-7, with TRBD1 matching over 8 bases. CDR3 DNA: TGTGCCAGCTATGCAGGGGGCCCTTACGAGCAGTACTTC. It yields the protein CASYAGGPYEQYF.